This TCR beta chain comes out of a study of molecular identifiers for immune sequencing clone quantification. Study background: Sequencing covered four of five parts into which replicate RNA from about 20,000 or 100,000 naive CD8 cells was split.

As to this clonotype: What it binds is not known.

Study-wide points: Jurkat TCR RNA spiked in from one cell reportedly remained identifiable amid about a million naive cells.

Methods described previously, with TCR primers listed, were used for bulk TCR libraries. Via MiXCR, TCRdb re-called the PCR reads, giving one row per CDR3 protein. The table has some 88,000 distinct CDR3 sequences, about 21% seen once. The source material was naive CD8+ T cells from blood, with Jurkat cell RNA spiked in. Stated subset: FACS-sorted CD8+CD4-CCR7+CD45RA+ naive T cells. The TCR sequence derives from a human donor in good health. Some libraries in this study had Jurkat cell RNA spiked in.

Here the CDR3 DNA reads TGTGCCAGCAGTTTAACTTCGATTTACCCGCCCTACGAGCAGTACTTC. This translates into CASSLTSIYPPYEQYF. The chain links TRBV27 to TRBJ2-7; D unclear. There are 16 residues in the CDR3. The V gene lost 2 bases and the J gene lost 2 bases, with 16 bases spanning the gap. Germline lookup yields CDR1 MNHEY and CDR2 SMNVEV (reference sequence).